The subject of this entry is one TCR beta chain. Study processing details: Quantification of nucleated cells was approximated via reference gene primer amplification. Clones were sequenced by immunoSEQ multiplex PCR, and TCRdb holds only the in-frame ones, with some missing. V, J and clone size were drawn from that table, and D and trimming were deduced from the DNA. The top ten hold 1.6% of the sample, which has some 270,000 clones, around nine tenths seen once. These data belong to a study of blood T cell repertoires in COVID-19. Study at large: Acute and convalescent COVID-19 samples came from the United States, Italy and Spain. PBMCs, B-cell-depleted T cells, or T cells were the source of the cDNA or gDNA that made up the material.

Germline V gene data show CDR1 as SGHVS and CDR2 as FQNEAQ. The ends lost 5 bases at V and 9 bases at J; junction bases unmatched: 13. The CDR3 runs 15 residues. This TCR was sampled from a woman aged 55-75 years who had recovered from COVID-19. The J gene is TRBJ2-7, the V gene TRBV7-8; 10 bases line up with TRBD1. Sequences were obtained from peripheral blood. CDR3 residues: CASSPVPGQGSGQYF. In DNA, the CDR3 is TGTGCCAGCAGCCCGGTACCGGGACAGGGGTCCGGGCAGTACTTC.